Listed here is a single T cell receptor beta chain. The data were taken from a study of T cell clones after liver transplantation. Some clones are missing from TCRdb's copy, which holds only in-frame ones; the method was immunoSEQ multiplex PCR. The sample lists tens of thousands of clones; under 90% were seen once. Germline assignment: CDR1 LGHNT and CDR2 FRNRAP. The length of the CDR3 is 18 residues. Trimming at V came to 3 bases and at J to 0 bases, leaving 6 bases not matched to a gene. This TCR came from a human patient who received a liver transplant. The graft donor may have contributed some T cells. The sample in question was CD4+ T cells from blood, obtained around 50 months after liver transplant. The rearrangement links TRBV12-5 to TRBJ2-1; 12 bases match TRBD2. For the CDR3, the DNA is TGTGCTAGTGGTTTCGTCCCGACTAGCGGGGGCTCCTACAATGAGCAGTTCTTC. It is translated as CASGFVPTSGGSYNEQFF.